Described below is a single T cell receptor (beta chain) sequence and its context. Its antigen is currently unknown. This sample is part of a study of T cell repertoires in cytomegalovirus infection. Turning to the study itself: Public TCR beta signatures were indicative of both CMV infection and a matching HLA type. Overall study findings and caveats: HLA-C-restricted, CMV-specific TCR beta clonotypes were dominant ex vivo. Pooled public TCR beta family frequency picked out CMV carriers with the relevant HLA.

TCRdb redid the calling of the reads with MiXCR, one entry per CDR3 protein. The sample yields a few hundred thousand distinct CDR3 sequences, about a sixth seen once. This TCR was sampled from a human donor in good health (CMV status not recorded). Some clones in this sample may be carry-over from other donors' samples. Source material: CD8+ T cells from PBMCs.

The CDR3 spells CASVTGVYNEQFF. In DNA, the CDR3 is TGTGCCAGCGTCACCGGGGTATACAATGAGCAGTTCTTC. The chain uses TRBV5-5 and TRBJ2-1; D might be TRBD2 (5 bases). Germline CDR1 is SGHKS and CDR2 is YYEKEE (reference sequence). Between the trimmed V and J ends, which lost 7 bases and 4 bases, there was a span of 12 bases. The CDR3 length is 13 residues.